The source of this T cell receptor (beta chain) is a study of CD4 and CD8 cells across lung adenocarcinoma regions. Localized lung adenocarcinoma, a non-small cell lung cancer, affected the donors. TCRdb fed the PCR reads into MiXCR, producing one record per CDR3 protein. This table holds approximately 12,000 distinct CDR3 sequences, around three fifths found once. The germline V gene encodes CDR1 MGHRA and CDR2 YSYEKL. This CDR3 comprises 18 residues. This clonotype was seen only once. The junction and the germline gene differ at one end; a read error may be behind it. The sequence was collected from a female donor with lung adenocarcinoma. The CD4 and CD8 labels of this study may be unreliable. This chain connects TRBV4-1 to TRBJ2-3, with 8 bases fitting TRBD2. The material sequenced was CD8+ T cells from the margin of a lung tumor. CDR3 sequence reads: CASSQADGGGGATNTQYF. The CDR3 nucleotides are TGCGCCAGCAGCCAAGCAGACGGGGGGGGGGGAGCCACAAATACGCAGTATTTC.